The rows below give T cell receptor beta chains drawn from one sample of a study of cytomegalovirus exposure and HLA in healthy donors. This table comes from immunoSEQ multiplex PCR, and its TCRdb copy is limited to in-frame clones, with some not included. The sample lists 100,000 to 150,000 clones, about 96% occurring once. The sample was PBMCs. The receptors shown here come from a man between 18 and 35 years old in good health and CMV-seronegative. Each CDR3 is given with its conserved first and last residue. The D gene is left open where the match is weak. Expanded clones are given a class, and other clones once, few, many or no size at all.

v_gene	d_gene	abundance	j_gene	CDR3nt	CDR3aa
TRBV2	TRBD1	-	TRBJ1-4	TGTGCCAGCAGGCCCGGGACAGGGGACGGAGAAAAACTGTTTTTT	CASRPGTGDGEKLFF
TRBV5-4	TRBD1	-	TRBJ2-1	TGTGCCAGCAGCTTTCAGGGGGCCGATGAGCAGTTCTTC	CASSFQGADEQFF
TRBV4-3	-	-	TRBJ2-3	TGCGCCAGCAGCCAAGAAGCGGCATTCACAGATACGCAGTATTTT	CASSQEAAFTDTQYF
TRBV5-4	-	-	TRBJ2-7	TGTGCCAGCAGCCGGGGGGCCTTATCCTCCTACGAGCAGTACTTC	CASSRGALSSYEQYF
TRBV29-1	TRBD1	-	TRBJ1-2	TGCAGCGTTACTTTGGACAGGGGCTATGGCTACACCTTC	CSVTLDRGYGYTF
TRBV6-1	TRBD2	-	TRBJ2-1	TGTGCCAGCAGTGAAGGACTAGCCCTGTACAATGAGCAGTTCTTC	CASSEGLALYNEQFF
TRBV2	TRBD2	-	TRBJ2-7	TGTGCCAGCAGGGAAGGGACTAGCGGGCGAGGCTACGAGCAGTACTTC	CASREGTSGRGYEQYF
TRBV5-6	-	-	TRBJ2-2	TGTGCCAGCAGCTTGGTAGGGGTGAACACCGGGGAGCTGTTTTTT	CASSLVGVNTGELFF
TRBV11-3	-	-	TRBJ1-1	TGTGCCAGCAGCTTAGAGGGGGCGCAGCAAGCTTTCTTT	CASSLEGAQQAFF
TRBV18	-	-	TRBJ2-5	TGTGCCAGCTCGCAACAGGGTGGGCAGCAAGAGACCCAGTACTTC	CASSQQGGQQETQYF
TRBV5-8	-	-	TRBJ2-5	TGTGCCAGCAGCTTGGTAGGGGCAGGGGACGAGACCCAGTACTTC	CASSLVGAGDETQYF
TRBV5-5	-	-	TRBJ1-1	TGTGCCAGCAGCACCGGGACATCGGCGGGCACTGAAGCTTTCTTT	CASSTGTSAGTEAFF
TRBV19	-	-	TRBJ1-5	TGTGCCAGTAGTATAGATCCGGGATTGCTGAGCAATCAGCCCCAGCATTTT	CASSIDPGLLSNQPQHF
TRBV11-2	TRBD1	few	TRBJ2-1	TGTGCCAGCAGCTTAGATCCGGGGACAGCTAATGAGCAGTTCTTC	CASSLDPGTANEQFF
TRBV11-2	TRBD1	-	TRBJ1-3	TGTGCCAGCAGCTTAATTCAGGGGGACTCTGGAAACACCATATATTTT	CASSLIQGDSGNTIYF
TRBV30	-	-	TRBJ1-3	TGTGCCTGGAGTCGTCTACGGAGCTCTGGAAACACCATATATTTT	CAWSRLRSSGNTIYF
TRBV4-3	-	-	TRBJ2-7	TGCGCCAGCAGCCAAGATCAGAATGGGTTGGCAGACAGCCACGAGCAGTACTTC	CASSQDQNGLADSHEQYF
TRBV2	TRBD1	-	TRBJ1-5	TGTGCCAGCAGCGGGACAGGAGGGCAGCCCCAGCATTTT	CASSGTGGQPQHF
TRBV4-2	TRBD2	-	TRBJ2-7	TGTGCCAGCAGCCCACAAGGAGCGGGGGTTGGGTACGAGCAGTACTTC	CASSPQGAGVGYEQYF
TRBV6-6	-	-	TRBJ2-1	TGTGCCAGCCAATCTATGGGGAGCTACAATGAGCAGTTCTTC	CASQSMGSYNEQFF
TRBV4-1	TRBD2	-	TRBJ2-1	TGCGCCAGCAGCCCTAGCGGATTCAATGAGCAGTTCTTC	CASSPSGFNEQFF
TRBV12-5	-	-	TRBJ2-1	TGTGCTAGTGGTTGGGGGGACAATGAGCAGTTCTTC	CASGWGDNEQFF
TRBV28	TRBD1	-	TRBJ2-7	TGTGCCAGCAGGGGTGACAACAGGGGTCCCTACGAGCAGTACTTC	CASRGDNRGPYEQYF
TRBV13	-	-	TRBJ1-1	TGTGCCAGCAGCGGACGGACACCGAACACTGAAGCTTTCTTT	CASSGRTPNTEAFF
TRBV27	TRBD1	-	TRBJ2-3	TGTGCCAGCAGTCCGGACGTCGGGACAGGGATTATAGATACGCAGTATTTT	CASSPDVGTGIIDTQYF
TRBV7-3	-	-	TRBJ1-2	TGTGCCAGCAGCTTACGGCAGGGCGGCGGCTACACCTTC	CASSLRQGGGYTF
TRBV7-4	TRBD1	-	TRBJ2-1	TGTGCCAGCAGCGTTGGGACAGCCTACAATGAGCAGTTCTTC	CASSVGTAYNEQFF
TRBV7-2	TRBD2	once	TRBJ2-7	TGTGCCAGCAGCTACACTAGCGGGAGCTACGATCAGTACTTC	CASSYTSGSYDQYF
TRBV28	-	-	TRBJ1-4	TGTGCCAGCAGCTCCAGAAATACTAATGAAAAACTGTTTTTT	CASSSRNTNEKLFF
TRBV28	-	-	TRBJ1-5	TGTGCCAGCAGTTCCCGCGCGGGATACAATCAGCCCCAGCATTTT	CASSSRAGYNQPQHF
TRBV7-9	TRBD2	-	TRBJ2-7	TGTGCCAGCAGCTCCCAGACTAGCGGGGACGAGCAGTACTTC	CASSSQTSGDEQYF
TRBV5-1	TRBD1	-	TRBJ1-4	TGCGCCAGCAGCGGGGACAGGTCAGTATATGAAAAACTGTTTTTT	CASSGDRSVYEKLFF
TRBV7-9	TRBD2	-	TRBJ2-5	TGTGCCAGCAGCTTCGCGGGAGGTGGCCAAGAGACCCAGTACTTC	CASSFAGGGQETQYF
TRBV7-9	-	-	TRBJ2-1	TGTGCCAGCAGGGTAGGGACAGCCCTTAGCGGGCAGTTCTTC	CASRVGTALSGQFF